This record covers a single T cell receptor (beta chain). Its antigen is unknown. This sample is part of a study of OX40 agonist ivuxolimab in advanced cancers. The study's findings and limits: Antigen specificity remained undetermined for the expanded peripheral T cells. Both blood CD4+ and CD8+ T cells showed clonal growth by week 6 at 0.1 to 3.0 mg/kg.

This table comes from immunoSEQ multiplex PCR, and its TCRdb copy is limited to in-frame clones, with some not included. The sample lists more than 40,000 clones, 75% to 90% occurring once. The V gene's germline CDR1 is WNHNN and CDR2 SYGVQD (reference sequence). V shed 3 bases, J shed 6 bases, and the junction held 12 bases outside the gene matches. This CDR3 spans 16 amino acids. The sample in question was CD4+ or CD8+ T cells sorted from blood, obtained in a trial of the OX40 agonist ivuxolimab. This receptor was obtained from an adult with an advanced solid tumor such as melanoma, head and neck, liver or kidney cancer. The V gene is TRBV10-1, the J gene TRBJ2-7, with TRBD1 identical over 9 bases. The CDR3 nucleotides read TGCGCCAGCAGTGACAGGGACCGGGACAGGGTTGTCGAGCAGTACTTC. Its protein product is CASSDRDRDRVVEQYF.